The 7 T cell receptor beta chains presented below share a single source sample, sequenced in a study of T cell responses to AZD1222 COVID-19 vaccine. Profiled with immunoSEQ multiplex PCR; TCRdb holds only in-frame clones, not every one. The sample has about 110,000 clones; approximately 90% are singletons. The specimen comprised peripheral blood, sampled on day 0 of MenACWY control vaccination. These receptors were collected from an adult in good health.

The DNA for the CDR3 is TGTGCCAGCTCACCCCCGGGCCGAGGCGGGGAGCTGTTTTTT. It translates to CASSPPGRGGELFF. The rearrangement uses TRBV18 and TRBJ2-2; D remains unclear. V lost 3 bases and J 7 bases, leaving 12 bases between the germline ends. The CDR3 has 14 amino acids. The germline V gene has CDR1 KGHSH and CDR2 LQKENI. The complete variable domain, with remaining parts taken from reference TRBV18 and TRBJ2-2, reads NAGVMQNPRHLVRRRGQEARLRCSPMKGHSHVYWYRQLPEEGLKFMVYLQKENIIDESGMPKERFSAEFPKEGPSILRIQQVVRGDSAAYFCASSPPGRGGELFFGEGSRLTVL.

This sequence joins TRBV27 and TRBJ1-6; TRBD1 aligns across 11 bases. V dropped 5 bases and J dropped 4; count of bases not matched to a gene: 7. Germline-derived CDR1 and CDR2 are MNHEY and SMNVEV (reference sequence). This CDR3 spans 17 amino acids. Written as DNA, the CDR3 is TGTGCCAGCAGTAAGGGACAGGGGGTTGTGTATAATTCACCCCTCCACTTT. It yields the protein CASSKGQGVVYNSPLHF.

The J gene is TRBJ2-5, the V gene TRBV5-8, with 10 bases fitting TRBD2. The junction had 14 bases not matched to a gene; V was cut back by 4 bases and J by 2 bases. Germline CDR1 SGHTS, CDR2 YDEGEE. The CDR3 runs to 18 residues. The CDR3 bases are TGTGCCAGCAGCCCAGGAGTTTCTAGCGGGGGTCGACAAGAGACCCAGTACTTC. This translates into CASSPGVSSGGRQETQYF.

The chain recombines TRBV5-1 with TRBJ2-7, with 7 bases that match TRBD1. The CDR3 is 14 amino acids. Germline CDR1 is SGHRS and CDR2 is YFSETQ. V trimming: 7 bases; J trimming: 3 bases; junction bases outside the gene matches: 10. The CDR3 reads CASANTGDGYEQYF. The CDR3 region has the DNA TGCGCCAGCGCGAATACAGGGGATGGCTACGAGCAGTACTTC.

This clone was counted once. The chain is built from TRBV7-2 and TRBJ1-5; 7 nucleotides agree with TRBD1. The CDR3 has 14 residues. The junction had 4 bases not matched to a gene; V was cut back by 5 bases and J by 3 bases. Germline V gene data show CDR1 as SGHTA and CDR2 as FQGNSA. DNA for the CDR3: TGTGCCAGCAGCCCCGACAGGGACAATCAGCCCCAGCATTTT. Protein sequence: CASSPDRDNQPQHF. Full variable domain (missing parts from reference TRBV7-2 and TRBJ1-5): GAGVSQSPSNKVTEKGKDVELRCDPISGHTALYWYRQSLGQGLEFLIYFQGNSAPDKSGLPSDRFSAERTGGSVSTLTIQRTQQEDSAVYLCASSPDRDNQPQHFGDGTRLSIL.

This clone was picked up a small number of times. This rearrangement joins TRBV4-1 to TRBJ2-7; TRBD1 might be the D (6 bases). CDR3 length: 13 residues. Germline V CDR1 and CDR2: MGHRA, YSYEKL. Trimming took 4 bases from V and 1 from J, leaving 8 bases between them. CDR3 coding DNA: TGCGCCAGCAGCCTTACAGGGTCCTACGAGCAGTACTTC. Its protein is CASSLTGSYEQYF.

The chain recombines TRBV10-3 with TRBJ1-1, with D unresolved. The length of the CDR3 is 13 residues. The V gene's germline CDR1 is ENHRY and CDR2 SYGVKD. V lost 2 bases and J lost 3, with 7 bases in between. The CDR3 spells CAISEITDTEAFF. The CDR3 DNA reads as TGTGCCATCAGTGAGATCACGGACACTGAAGCTTTCTTT.